Shown below are 21 T cell receptor beta chains from a single sample sequenced in a study of radiation and T cells in renal cell carcinoma. This sample's time point: blood 4 weeks post-SBRT, at nephrectomy. As to treatment: 15 Gy SBRT to primary tumor, nephrectomy 4 weeks later. Sequencing used immunoSEQ multiplex PCR; TCRdb keeps in-frame clones, though not all of them. In the table there are about 140,000 clones, approximately 86% of which are singletons. The starting material was blood, obtained from a patient whose treatment included radiotherapy and nephrectomy. The receptors shown here come from a woman aged 45-65 years with renal cell carcinoma.

This clone was recorded only once. Its ends do not fully match the called genes, so a read error is possible. The gene calls are TRBV28 and TRBJ2-7; 9 nucleotides align to TRBD2. The germline V gene encodes CDR1 MDHEN and CDR2 SYDVKM. This CDR3 has 14 residues. CDR3 region: CASGLAGGPNEQYF. The CDR3 nucleotides read TGTGCCAGCGGTTTGGCGGGAGGGCCCAACGAGCAGTACTTC.

The V and J genes are TRBV5-1 and TRBJ2-2, with 8 positions matching TRBD1. Per the germline V gene, CDR1 is SGHRS and CDR2 is YFSETQ. The J segment lost 6 bases and the V segment lost 4 bases, leaving 5 bases of the junction unmatched. This CDR3 is 14 amino acids long. The CDR3 coding sequence is TGCGCCAGCAGCCCTCGACAGGGGTCCGGGGAGCTGTTTTTT. Its translation is CASSPRQGSGELFF.

The chain carries TRBV19 and TRBJ2-1; tentatively, D is TRBD1 (6 bases). Germline V gene sequence: CDR1 LNHDA, CDR2 SQIVND (reference sequence). V gave up 5 bases and J gave up 6 bases, with 17 bases separating them. The CDR3 runs to 15 residues. For the CDR3, the DNA is TGTGCCAGTAGTGCTACAGGGCATTTAGGCAATGAGCAGTTCTTC. Translation gives CASSATGHLGNEQFF.

CDR3 protein: CASSVGEQGETQYF. The DNA of the CDR3 is TGTGCCAGCAGCGTAGGGGAACAGGGGGAGACCCAGTACTTC. The chain couples TRBV9 to TRBJ2-5; 7 bases are shared with TRBD1. The CDR3 loop spans 14 amino acids. Germline lookup yields CDR1 SGDLS and CDR2 YYNGEE. The V and J ends lost 0 bases and 5 bases, in that order; junction bases with no gene match: 4.

This chain uses TRBV4-3 with TRBJ1-5, with D possibly matching TRBD1 (6 bases). The germline V and J ends were trimmed by 1 base and 4 bases, with 11 bases remaining between them. Per germline, CDR1 LGHNA and CDR2 YSLEER. The CDR3 sequence is 15 residues long. The CDR3 DNA follows: TGCGCCAGCAGCCAAGTGGCGGGACAAAATCAGCCCCAGCATTTT. As protein: CASSQVAGQNQPQHF.

This rearrangement joins TRBV5-4 to TRBJ2-2; D ambiguous. Deletions cut 0 bases from V and 6 bases from J, with 9 bases between. Per germline, CDR1 SGHNT and CDR2 YYREEE (reference sequence). This CDR3 has 14 residues. CDR3 sequence reads: CASSLAGSAGELFF. CDR3 DNA sequence: TGTGCCAGCAGCTTGGCCGGGTCCGCCGGGGAGCTGTTTTTT.

The V gene is TRBV7-2, the J gene TRBJ2-1; 9 bases map to TRBD1. The V gene's germline CDR1 is SGHTA and CDR2 FQGNSA. The CDR3 spans 16 residues. Germline trimming cut 6 bases from V and 10 bases from J; bases unmatched to any gene: 16. CDR3 amino acids: CASRHALSTDRGEQFF. The CDR3 DNA reads as TGTGCCAGCAGGCACGCTTTGAGTACCGACAGGGGGGAGCAGTTCTTC. The whole variable domain, remainder taken from reference TRBV7-2 and TRBJ2-1, is GAGVSQSPSNKVTEKGKDVELRCDPISGHTALYWYRQSLGQGLEFLIYFQGNSAPDKSGLPSDRFSAERTGGSVSTLTIQRTQQEDSAVYLCASRHALSTDRGEQFFGPGTRLTVL.

This clone showed up just once. The junction differs from germline at one of its ends, possibly a read error. In the same sample, other DNA sequences code for this CDR3. This chain links TRBV7-9 with TRBJ1-6; D might be TRBD1 (5 bases). The germline V gene has CDR1 SEHNR and CDR2 FQNEAQ (reference sequence). The CDR3 is made up of 14 amino acids. The CDR3 reads CASSEDTNNSPLHF. DNA for the CDR3: TGTGCTAGCAGCGAGGACACGAATAATTCACCCCTCCACTTT.

The rearrangement links TRBV10-3 to TRBJ2-7; D uncertain. Germline assignment: CDR1 ENHRY and CDR2 SYGVKD. V gave up 2 bases and J gave up 4 bases, with 12 bases separating them. CDR3 length equals 14 residues. The CDR3 coding sequence is TGTGCCATCAGTGAGCCCCCGACTGGGTACGAGCAGTACTTC. Protein sequence: CAISEPPTGYEQYF.

This sequence joins TRBV4-3 and TRBJ2-2, with 13 bases identical to TRBD2. CDR1 is LGHNA, CDR2 YSLEER, per germline. The CDR3 has 18 amino acids. V lost 4 bases, J lost 0 bases, and 5 bases stayed unmatched. Here the CDR3 DNA reads TGCGCCAGCAGCCCGGGACTAGCGGGGAGCGCGAACACCGGGGAGCTGTTTTTT. It yields the protein CASSPGLAGSANTGELFF.

This chain connects TRBV7-2 to TRBJ2-7, with TRBD1 identical over 9 bases. Trimming cost V 6 bases and J 1 base; bases outside gene matches: 7. The CDR3 totals 15 residues. Germline V gene data show CDR1 as SGHTA and CDR2 as FQGNSA. CDR3 amino acids: CASRERGTGSYEQYF. CDR3 nucleotides: TGTGCCAGCAGGGAAAGAGGGACAGGGTCCTACGAGCAGTACTTC.

The chain carries TRBV28 and TRBJ2-7; 11 bases are a match to TRBD2. This CDR3 region has 17 residues. Losses at the gene ends were 10 bases for V and 0 bases for J; bases not matched to a gene: 14. From germline, CDR1 is MDHEN and CDR2 SYDVKM. CDR3 coding DNA: TGTGCCACCTACACACGTGGGGGGACTAGCGGCTCCTACGAGCAGTACTTC. It is translated as CATYTRGGTSGSYEQYF.

The V gene is TRBV19, the J gene TRBJ2-1; maybe TRBD2 (5 bases). CDR1 is LNHDA, CDR2 SQIVND, per germline (reference sequence). There are 13 residues in the CDR3. Trimming removed 8 bases at V and 7 bases at J, with 15 bases between. For the CDR3, the DNA is TGTGCCAGTGGGTTTGTAGCGACAAATGAGCAGTTCTTC. Translated: CASGFVATNEQFF.

The chain carries TRBV7-8 and TRBJ2-3, with TRBD2 matching 11 bases. This CDR3 is built from 18 residues. CDR1 is SGHVS and CDR2 is FQNEAQ in the germline V gene. V was clipped by 2 bases and J by 2 bases; unmatched bases: 9. The CDR3 nucleotides read TGTGCCAGCAGCTTACTCTCGGCTAGCGGGGGGAACACAGATACGCAGTATTTT. It specifies CASSLLSASGGNTDTQYF. Complete variable domain (other parts from reference TRBV7-8 and TRBJ2-3): GAGVSQSPRYKVAKRGQDVALRCDPISGHVSLFWYQQALGQGPEFLTYFQNEAQLDKSGLPSDRFFAERPEGSVSTLKIQRTQQEDSAVYLCASSLLSASGGNTDTQYFGPGTRLTVL.

The V gene is TRBV19, the J gene TRBJ2-5; possible D gene TRBD1, 5 bases. Looked up from germline, CDR1 is LNHDA and CDR2 is SQIVND (reference sequence). Between the trimmed V and J ends, which lost 3 bases and 0 bases, there was a span of 8 bases. This CDR3 is 14 amino acids long. The CDR3 nucleotides read TGTGCCAGTAGTATCGGCAGGGACCAAGAGACCCAGTACTTC. This translates into CASSIGRDQETQYF. The variable domain in full, completed from reference TRBV19 and TRBJ2-5, reads DGGITQSPKYLFRKEGQNVTLSCEQNLNHDAMYWYRQDPGQGLRLIYYSQIVNDFQKGDIAEGYSVSREKKESFPLTVTSAQKNPTAFYLCASSIGRDQETQYFGPGTRLLVL.

This chain joins TRBV5-4 and TRBJ1-3; the D is unclear. There are 15 residues in the CDR3. CDR1 SGHNT and CDR2 YYREEE come from the germline V gene (reference sequence). Trimming took off 4 bases at V and 0 bases at J, with 11 bases between the two ends. The CDR3 nucleotides are TGTGCCAGCAGCCTGCTGGGCGGCTCTGGAAACACCATATATTTT. Amino acids: CASSLLGGSGNTIYF.

This sequence joins TRBV5-1 and TRBJ2-1, with TRBD2 matching over 8 bases. CDR1 and CDR2 (germline): SGHRS, YFSETQ. V was pared by 0 bases and J by 8 bases, with 4 bases of the junction left unmatched. The CDR3 runs 14 residues. The chain's CDR3 is CASSLAGGLDEQFF. The CDR3, as DNA: TGCGCCAGCAGCTTGGCGGGAGGGTTGGATGAGCAGTTCTTC.

This rearrangement joins TRBV6-6 to TRBJ1-5; no clear D gene. Germline CDR1 is MNHNY and CDR2 is SVGAGI (reference sequence). The length of the CDR3 is 11 residues. With 5 bases removed from V and 4 bases from J, the gap between germline ends came to 3 bases. CDR3 nucleotides: TGTGCCAGCAGTCAAAATCAGCCCCAGCATTTT. This codes for CASSQNQPQHF.

This clone was counted once. The chain combines TRBV19 with TRBJ1-6; D remains ambiguous. There are 16 residues in the CDR3. V dropped 5 bases and J dropped 0 bases, with 11 bases sitting between them. Germline CDR1 and CDR2: LNHDA and SQIVND (reference sequence). The CDR3 region is CASSVDHSSYNSPLHF. CDR3 bases: TGTGCCAGTAGTGTTGATCACAGCTCCTATAATTCACCCCTCCACTTT.

Turning to this clone: This CDR3 is also generated by other DNA sequences in the sample. V is TRBV4-3 and J is TRBJ1-3; no definite D call. The germline V and J ends were trimmed by 1 base and 2 bases, with 3 bases remaining between them. In germline, CDR1 is LGHNA, CDR2 YSLEER. There are 13 residues in the CDR3. CDR3 region: CASSQGTGNTIYF. The CDR3 region has the DNA TGCGCCAGCAGCCAAGGAACTGGAAACACCATATATTTT.

The rearrangement links TRBV7-9 to TRBJ2-5; D is ambiguous. Germline V gene data show CDR1 as SEHNR and CDR2 as FQNEAQ (reference sequence). CDR3 length: 15 amino acids. V gave up 2 bases and J gave up 7 bases, with 17 bases separating them. The CDR3 sequence is CASSLSVERVWTQYF. The CDR3 coding sequence is TGTGCCAGCAGCTTAAGTGTCGAGCGAGTGTGGACCCAGTACTTC.